The rows below give T cell receptor beta chains drawn from one sample of a study of CXCR3-negative and CXCR3-positive naive CD8 T cells. Using the 5' RACE reads, TCRdb records one entry per CDR3 protein without DNA. The ten top clones account for about 2.5%, within a sample of 46,000 or so distinct CDR3 sequences. The sequencing sample was made of naive CXCR3- CD8+ T cells from blood. The receptors were sampled from a human donor in good health. Some clones in this sample may be carry-over from other donors' samples. Both conserved end residues are part of each CDR3. Expanded clones get a size class; other rows say once, few or many, or leave the size out.

CDR3 protein	clone size	J gene	V gene
CASSLTVTGAGYEQYF	NA	TRBJ2-7	TRBV5-6
CASSDSEEGELFF	NA	TRBJ2-2	TRBV6-4
CASSPGLAGGKYTGELFF	NA	TRBJ2-2	TRBV12-3/TRBV12-4
CASSGTAARYSGNTIYF	NA	TRBJ1-3	TRBV6-6
CASSARTTGNQPQHF	NA	TRBJ1-5	TRBV13
CASSFASGGQIGELFF	medium-sized	TRBJ2-2	TRBV7-3
CASSFLAGGTDEQLF	NA	TRBJ2-1	TRBV11-2
CASSQQTGTGFEQFF	NA	TRBJ2-1	TRBV7-9
CASSPRGKDTEAFF	NA	TRBJ1-1	TRBV5-1
CSVQGPSGANVLTF	NA	TRBJ2-6	TRBV29-1
CASSWGPGPRGTGELFF	NA	TRBJ2-2	TRBV5-5
CASSRLAGVKETQYF	NA	TRBJ2-5	TRBV12-3/TRBV12-4
CSAAKGGGPYEQYF	NA	TRBJ2-7	TRBV20-1
CASSFHFPHEQYF	NA	TRBJ2-7	TRBV7-2
CASTSGGTQQFF	NA	TRBJ2-1	TRBV6-2/TRBV6-3
CASSSGGNGELFF	NA	TRBJ2-2	TRBV7-8
CASSLSAAYGYTF	NA	TRBJ1-2	TRBV7-8
CAIRTGTSEDTQYF	NA	TRBJ2-3	TRBV10-3
CASKPGTRSYNEQFF	NA	TRBJ2-1	TRBV19
CASSFRASTDTQYF	NA	TRBJ2-3	TRBV7-9
CASSSGTGEQYF	NA	TRBJ2-7	TRBV7-6
CASSPEWAGGPGLREQYF	NA	TRBJ2-7	TRBV4-3
CASSLYRGETQYF	NA	TRBJ2-5	TRBV28
CSARGGRERENFF	NA	TRBJ1-1	TRBV20-1
CASSPFGELPDEQYF	NA	TRBJ2-7	TRBV5-1
CSARSRESYEQYF	NA	TRBJ2-7	TRBV20-1
CASNRQGAHNEQFF	NA	TRBJ2-1	TRBV7-9
CASSFDPTYEQYF	NA	TRBJ2-7	TRBV28
CARRSGQTQETQYF	NA	TRBJ2-5	TRBV27
CASSLSLRSWEQYF	NA	TRBJ2-7	TRBV28
CASSIYSGANVLTF	NA	TRBJ2-6	TRBV10-2
CASSQPGTSPIPQDEQFF	NA	TRBJ2-1	TRBV3-1
CASSDGQYSNQPQHF	NA	TRBJ1-5	TRBV2
CASGKGDGYTF	NA	TRBJ1-2	TRBV27
CASSKALAEGTYEQYF	NA	TRBJ2-7	TRBV21-1
CASSSRSGEKTYNEQFF	NA	TRBJ2-1	TRBV28
CASSAGTQYEQYF	medium-sized	TRBJ2-7	TRBV7-6
CASSLRVRSYNEQFF	NA	TRBJ2-1	TRBV5-6
CATSDDWTSGTNEQFF	NA	TRBJ2-1	TRBV24-1
CSVPVTTGTPGDTEAFF	NA	TRBJ1-1	TRBV29-1
CSASTGANVLTF	NA	TRBJ2-6	TRBV20-1
CAWNFPHRGGSNEQFF	NA	TRBJ2-1	TRBV30
CASSLRGATYEQYF	NA	TRBJ2-7	TRBV12-3/TRBV12-4
CASSIGTLSSYNEQFF	NA	TRBJ2-1	TRBV19
CASSPRSGLGGLMRAFF	NA	TRBJ1-1	TRBV14
CASSFPRGSFYEQYF	NA	TRBJ2-7	TRBV28
CASSLWTEETQYF	NA	TRBJ2-5	TRBV7-2
CASSGRQSNYGYTF	NA	TRBJ1-2	TRBV6-1
CASSSDSPNTEAFF	NA	TRBJ1-1	TRBV6-5
CASSSIRETSPYGYTF	NA	TRBJ1-2	TRBV13
CASSFEAGGSYEQYF	NA	TRBJ2-7	TRBV7-9
CASSFWPTSSSTDTQYF	NA	TRBJ2-3	TRBV5-6
CASSQTGNTQYF	NA	TRBJ2-3	TRBV3-1